A selection of T cell receptor beta chains follows, all from one sample in a study of blood T cell repertoires in COVID-19. The data were produced by immunoSEQ multiplex PCR, yet TCRdb's version contains in-frame clones alone and is incomplete. Here the sample spans some 340,000 clones, around four fifths being singletons. Sequences were obtained from peripheral blood. The source is a man aged 25 to 40 with active or convalescent COVID-19. Both conserved end residues are part of each CDR3. The order of the fields is D gene, clone size, V gene, J gene, CDR3 DNA, CDR3 protein. The D gene is left open where the match is weak. The listing skips clone size in some rows; elsewhere it reads once, few, many or a size class.

-,-,TRBV9,TRBJ2-7,TGTGCCAGCAGCGTAGAAGCCCTAGGATCCTACGAGCAGTACTTC,CASSVEALGSYEQYF
TRBD1,-,TRBV29-1,TRBJ2-1,TGCAGCGCCGCTCGAGGGGGCACTGAGCAGTTCTTC,CSAARGGTEQFF
-,-,TRBV4-2,TRBJ2-7,TGTGCCAGCAGCCAAGACCTAGGGAGGTACGAGCAGTACTTC,CASSQDLGRYEQYF
TRBD1,-,TRBV4-2,TRBJ1-5,TGTGCCAGCAGTAAATCTGGACAGGAGGTGGATCAGCCCCAGCATTTT,CASSKSGQEVDQPQHF
-,-,TRBV7-2,TRBJ2-1,TGTGCCAGCAGCTTAGCCGCTGGACTAACCCATGGTGAGCAGTTCTTC,CASSLAAGLTHGEQFF
TRBD1,-,TRBV19,TRBJ1-4,TGTGCCAGTAAATCAAACAGGGGTTCTTATGAAAAACTGTTTTTT,CASKSNRGSYEKLFF
-,-,TRBV27,TRBJ2-3,TGTGCCACCTCCCTCAGGGGGGCGCCCACAGATACGCAGTATTTT,CATSLRGAPTDTQYF
TRBD1,-,TRBV5-1,TRBJ1-1,TGCGCCAGCAGCCTCCGGACAGGCGATGAAGCTTTCTTT,CASSLRTGDEAFF
TRBD2,-,TRBV10-3,TRBJ2-3,TGTGCCATCAGTGAGTCGACTAGCGGGGGGTCTGATACGCAGTATTTT,CAISESTSGGSDTQYF
-,-,TRBV7-2,TRBJ2-1,TGTGCCAGCACCCCTAGCAGGAATGAGCAGTTCTTC,CASTPSRNEQFF
-,once,TRBV19,TRBJ1-1,TGTGCCAGTAGTACGCGGGGATTGAACACTGAAGCTTTCTTT,CASSTRGLNTEAFF
-,-,TRBV18,TRBJ1-1,TGTGCCAGCTCACCTTCGCAGGGAGGGTCGAACACTGAAGCTTTCTTT,CASSPSQGGSNTEAFF
-,few,TRBV30,TRBJ1-4,TGTGCCTGGAGTGGGGGAGGGGAAAAACTGTTTTTT,CAWSGGGEKLFF
TRBD1,-,TRBV9,TRBJ1-5,TGTGCCAGCAGCGTATCAGGGGGAAGCAATCAGCCCCAGCATTTT,CASSVSGGSNQPQHF
-,-,TRBV12-3/TRBV12-4,TRBJ1-5,TGTGCCAGCAGTTTGGTCCTAAATCAGCCCCAGCATTTT,CASSLVLNQPQHF
-,-,TRBV6-5,TRBJ1-6,TGTGCCAGCGACAACGTTTCCTATAATTCACCCCTCCACTTT,CASDNVSYNSPLHF
TRBD1,-,TRBV3-1/TRBV3-2,TRBJ2-7,TGTGCCAGCAGCGAACCCGCCCGGGACAGTCAGTACTTC,CASSEPARDSQYF
TRBD1,-,TRBV30,TRBJ1-1,TGTGCCTGGAGTGTACGAGGGGGCCCTGAAGCTTTCTTT,CAWSVRGGPEAFF
TRBD1,-,TRBV11-2,TRBJ1-1,TGTGCCAGCAGCTCAAGACAGGGCACTGAAGCTTTCTTT,CASSSRQGTEAFF
-,-,TRBV7-2,TRBJ1-2,TGTGCCAGCAGCTTGTCAGGGGACTATGGCTACACCTTC,CASSLSGDYGYTF
-,once,TRBV4-3,TRBJ2-7,TGCGCCAGCAGCCAAGGTCCAGGGCGGTCCTACGAGCAGTACTTC,CASSQGPGRSYEQYF
TRBD2,-,TRBV10-3,TRBJ2-7,TGTGCCATCAGTGAGTCGAAATACAGCGGGAGTGGCTACGAGCAGTACTTC,CAISESKYSGSGYEQYF
TRBD2,once,TRBV5-1,TRBJ2-3,TGCGCCAGCAGCCAAAGACTAGCGGGCCGCAGCACAGATACGCAGTATTTT,CASSQRLAGRSTDTQYF
TRBD2,-,TRBV27,TRBJ2-7,TGTGCCAGCAGTCATGGGACTAGCGGGAGGGCCGGGGTATCATACGAGCAGTACTTC,CASSHGTSGRAGVSYEQYF
-,-,TRBV5-4,TRBJ2-2,TGTGCCAGCAGCTCCCTAGGAGGGGCTACCGGGGAGCTGTTTTTT,CASSSLGGATGELFF
-,few,TRBV9,TRBJ2-3,TGTGCCAGCAGCGTAGGGCCCCAGCGGGCTCGCCCAGATACGCAGTATTTT,CASSVGPQRARPDTQYF
TRBD1,-,TRBV7-2,TRBJ2-1,TGTGCCAGCAGCTTGGGGACAGGGATCACGAATGAGCAGTTCTTC,CASSLGTGITNEQFF
-,-,TRBV5-6,TRBJ1-3,TGTGCCAGCAGCTTGGTCCCAGGTACTGGAAACACCATATATTTT,CASSLVPGTGNTIYF
TRBD2,-,TRBV7-2,TRBJ2-3,TGTGCCAGCAGCTTAATAGCGGGAGTGGCAGATACGCAGTATTTT,CASSLIAGVADTQYF
-,-,TRBV19,TRBJ2-2,TGTGCCAGTAGTACCTTCCTAGACACCGGGGAGCTGTTTTTT,CASSTFLDTGELFF
TRBD1,-,TRBV19,TRBJ1-5,TGTGCCAGTTCCCGGACAGGGGGCACCCTTGGTAGCAATCAGCCCCAGCATTTT,CASSRTGGTLGSNQPQHF
TRBD1,-,TRBV5-6,TRBJ1-1,TGTGCCAGCAGCCCCGGGACAGGGATGAACACTGAAGCTTTCTTT,CASSPGTGMNTEAFF